These T cell receptor beta chains were read from a single sample in a study of cytomegalovirus exposure and HLA in healthy donors. TCRdb's table, derived via immunoSEQ multiplex PCR, lists solely in-frame clones and lacks some. Here the sample spans around 190,000 clones, over 65% being singletons. The sample was PBMCs. The receptors were sampled from a woman in her twenties or thirties in good health and CMV-seronegative. The conserved cysteine and the conserved F or W are not part of the CDR3 here. Fields, in order: V gene, CDR3 protein.

V: TRBV28; CDR3: ASSPESQETQY
V: TRBV18; CDR3: ASSKGQDSYGYT
V: TRBV6-1; CDR3: ASNIPTRGNTIY
V: TRBV7-9; CDR3: ASSPGQGAYEQY
V: TRBV29-1; CDR3: SVDRGIEETQY
V: TRBV6-1; CDR3: ASSDEGYGNTEAF
V: TRBV4-1; CDR3: ASRATGITGELF
V: TRBV5-1; CDR3: ASSPLTGMSNYGYT
V: TRBV6-5; CDR3: ASSYSAGRSTEAF
V: TRBV2; CDR3: ASSEGGGNTGELF
V: TRBV19; CDR3: ASSPRVGTQVIYEQY
V: TRBV10-3; CDR3: AISPDIAYGNQETQY
V: TRBV6-5; CDR3: ASSYSSRPNEQF
V: TRBV5-1; CDR3: ASSLTGLYNEQF
V: TRBV5-1; CDR3: ASSLDYTGELF
V: TRBV5-4; CDR3: ASSQRTSDYEQY
V: TRBV5-4; CDR3: ASSVPGGPEAF
V: TRBV27; CDR3: ASSQLAGPFEQY
V: TRBV27; CDR3: ASSYAQGYGYP
V: TRBV7-9; CDR3: ASSFGGSSTEAF
V: TRBV5-1; CDR3: ASSFGVQETQY
V: TRBV18; CDR3: TSSPGTGSYEQY
V: TRBV7-8; CDR3: ASSLRQGGTGELF
V: TRBV5-1; CDR3: ASSPGGVNEQF
V: TRBV5-6; CDR3: ASSPQVGETQY
V: TRBV7-6; CDR3: ASSLDGSNTEAF
V: TRBV28; CDR3: ASYYGLAGPSTDTQY
V: TRBV7-7; CDR3: ASSSLRCPQY
V: TRBV5-5; CDR3: ASSWGQGWETQY
V: TRBV29-1; CDR3: SVEGSLREFNEQF
V: TRBV19; CDR3: ASSPPYAGFNSPLH
V: TRBV29-1; CDR3: SHSQGTDTQY
V: TRBV10-1; CDR3: ASSERGGGMAF
V: TRBV28; CDR3: ASSFGSRSGSSYEQY
V: TRBV5-1; CDR3: ASSLDEGANVLT
V: TRBV5-1; CDR3: ASSPVAGPRDGYT
V: TRBV18; CDR3: ASSPLAEAGETQY